Shown below are 27 T cell receptor beta chains from a single sample sequenced in a study of human T cells and chemical hapten exposure. TCRdb processed the RACE reads anew with MiXCR; each CDR3 protein has one entry. The data show some 94,000 distinct CDR3 sequences, approximately 13% seen once. As for time point: patch test 1, 2 weeks after DPC sensitization. The treatment here: therapeutic diphenylcyclopropenone sensitization with weekly scalp DPC. The sequencing here drew on whole blood, taken in connection with sensitization to the hapten diphenylcyclopropenone (DPC). The origin of the receptors is a woman aged 40-49 years with alopecia areata. Some clones in this sample may be carry-over from other donors' samples.

This chain connects TRBV15 to TRBJ2-1; 9 positions agree with TRBD2. The CDR3 loop spans 15 amino acids. Germline CDR1 LNHNV, CDR2 YYDKDF (reference sequence). The ends lost 0 bases at V and 7 bases at J; junction bases unmatched: 4. For the CDR3, the DNA is TGTGCCACCAGCAGAGACCTAGCGGGGCGGAATGAGCAGTTCTTC. Translating gives CATSRDLAGRNEQFF.

This clonotype has only a few counts. The rearrangement joins TRBV3-1 to TRBJ1-1; D possibly corresponds to TRBD1 (5 bases). Trimming removed 1 base at V and 0 bases at J, with 15 bases between. This CDR3 is 17 amino acids long. CDR1 and CDR2 from the germline V gene are LGHDT and YNNKEL (reference sequence). CDR3 nucleotides: TGTGCCAGCAGCCAAGGGGTTGGGGGGTACATGAACACTGAAGCTTTCTTT. Protein sequence: CASSQGVGGYMNTEAFF. The variable domain in full, with the rest retrieved from reference TRBV3-1 and TRBJ1-1, is DTAVSQTPKYLVTQMGNDKSIKCEQNLGHDTMYWYKQDSKKFLKIMFSYNNKELIINETVPNRFSPKSPDKAHLNLHINSLELGDSAVYFCASSQGVGGYMNTEAFFGQGTRLTVV.

The chain employs TRBV27 and TRBJ1-1; D ambiguous. CDR1 and CDR2 (germline): MNHEY, SMNVEV (reference sequence). V was clipped by 7 bases and J by 11 bases, with 14 bases between them. The CDR3 is 11 amino acids. The DNA of the CDR3 is TGTGCCAGCATCGGCGTCGTAGGTGCTTTCTTT. The encoded protein is CASIGVVGAFF.

This clonotype was seen a few times. The J gene is TRBJ2-5, the V gene TRBV5-6; 7 bases fit TRBD2. CDR1 SGHDT and CDR2 YYEEEE come from the germline V gene. The CDR3 is made up of 14 amino acids. Losses at the gene ends were 4 bases for V and 4 bases for J; bases not matched to a gene: 7. The CDR3 bases are TGTGCCAGCAGCACGAAGGCGGGAGTAGAGACCCAGTACTTC. Translating it yields CASSTKAGVETQYF.

The chain employs TRBV28 and TRBJ2-5; D not resolved. CDR1 and CDR2 (germline): MDHEN, SYDVKM. The CDR3 sequence is 13 residues long. The V end lost 6 bases, the J end lost 0 bases, and 8 bases lay between the germline ends. The CDR3 bases are TGTGCCAGCAGATGGGCAGACCAAGAGACCCAGTACTTC. Its protein is CASRWADQETQYF. The full variable domain, its missing parts supplied by reference TRBV28 and TRBJ2-5, is DVKVTQSSRYLVKRTGEKVFLECVQDMDHENMFWYRQDPGLGLRLIYFSYDVKMKEKGDIPEGYSVSREKKERFSLILESASTNQTSMYLCASRWADQETQYFGPGTRLLVL.

This clonotype was detected only a few times. The J gene is TRBJ2-3, the V gene TRBV7-9; 11 positions agree with TRBD2. Looked up from germline, CDR1 is SEHNR and CDR2 is FQNEAQ (reference sequence). The CDR3 has 16 amino acids. With 4 bases clipped from V and 2 bases from J, the junction kept 5 bases outside the gene matches. CDR3 loop: CASSSILAGVTDTQYF. The CDR3 bases are TGTGCCAGCAGCTCAATACTAGCGGGGGTCACAGATACGCAGTATTTT.

The genes are TRBV9 and TRBJ1-1; a weak D match, TRBD1 (5 bases). CDR3 size: 14 residues. Between the trimmed V and J ends, which lost 0 bases and 4 bases, there was a span of 10 bases. CDR1 is SGDLS, CDR2 YYNGEE, per germline. CDR3 amino acids: CASSVGRAGTEAFF. The CDR3 DNA sequence: TGTGCCAGCAGCGTAGGCAGGGCAGGCACTGAAGCTTTCTTT.

The sample holds many counts of this clonotype. The rearrangement uses TRBV18 and TRBJ2-1, with TRBD2 matching 9 bases. Losses at the gene ends were 1 base for V and 7 bases for J; bases not matched to a gene: 14. The CDR3 extends over 18 amino acids. The V gene's germline CDR1 is KGHSH and CDR2 LQKENI. CDR3 protein: CASSPRKGGGRAFNEQFF. For the CDR3, the DNA is TGTGCCAGCTCACCACGTAAGGGAGGCGGGAGGGCCTTTAATGAGCAGTTCTTC.

The DNA of the CDR3 is TGTGCCAGCAGTTACTCGCGGGGGACAAGGCAAGAGACCCAGTACTTC. Its translation is CASSYSRGTRQETQYF. The chain couples TRBV6-5 to TRBJ2-5; perhaps TRBD2 as D (7 bases). Trimming took off 0 bases at V and 2 bases at J, with 13 bases between the two ends. The CDR3 consists of 16 residues. Per the germline V gene, CDR1 is MNHEY and CDR2 is SVGAGI.

This clonotype was counted many times. The gene calls are TRBV12-3 or TRBV12-4 and TRBJ2-5; 14 bases fit TRBD2. The CDR3 extends over 16 amino acids. Unmatched junction bases numbered 6, after V lost 5 bases and J lost 4 bases. CDR3 protein: CASSTGLAGGRETQYF. CDR3 in DNA: TGTGCCAGCAGTACTGGACTAGCGGGAGGTCGAGAGACCCAGTACTTC.

This clonotype occurred many times. In nucleotides, the CDR3 is TGTGCCAGCAGCCCGTCCCAGTCGTCCGAGCAGTACTTC. This sequence encodes CASSPSQSSEQYF. V and J are TRBV3-1 and TRBJ2-7; unclear D gene. The V gene lost 4 bases and the J gene lost 6 bases, with 13 bases spanning the gap. The CDR3 is 13 amino acids. CDR1 is LGHDT and CDR2 is YNNKEL in the germline V gene (reference sequence).

This clonotype was recorded many times. CDR3 sequence reads: CASSPGRGGTQYF. The CDR3 nucleotides are TGTGCCAGCAGCCCTGGCAGGGGAGGGACCCAGTACTTC. The chain joins TRBV14 to TRBJ2-5, with D perhaps being TRBD1 or TRBD2 (6 bases each). CDR3 length: 13 residues. V lost 4 bases, J lost 7 bases, and 13 bases lay in between. CDR1 and CDR2 (germline): SGHDN, FVKESK.

The V gene is TRBV9, the J gene TRBJ2-1; D is unclear. Trimming took 4 bases from V and 10 from J, leaving 12 bases between them. CDR3 length: 12 residues. CDR1 and CDR2 from the germline V gene are SGDLS and YYNGEE. CDR3 DNA sequence: TGTGCCAGCAGCCCCGATTTTGGCGAGCAGTTCTTC. Its protein product is CASSPDFGEQFF.

This clonotype occurred a few times. The genes are TRBV29-1 and TRBJ2-3; 9 positions agree with TRBD2. The germline CDR1 and CDR2 sequences are SQVTM and ANQGSEA. This CDR3 region has 15 residues. The V gene end was trimmed by 5 bases and the J gene end by 1 base; junction bases not matched to a gene: 7. The CDR3 sequence is CSVSGGTGGTDTQYF. In nucleotides, the CDR3 is TGCAGCGTTAGCGGGGGGACGGGAGGCACAGATACGCAGTATTTT.

V usage is TRBV19 and J usage is TRBJ1-1; 8 nucleotides align to TRBD1. This CDR3 is built from 14 residues. From germline, CDR1 is LNHDA and CDR2 SQIVND (reference sequence). The V gene end was trimmed by 9 bases and the J gene end by 3 bases; junction bases not matched to a gene: 9. CDR3 sequence reads: CASRYQGAYTEAFF. CDR3 DNA sequence: TGTGCCAGCCGGTATCAGGGGGCTTACACTGAAGCTTTCTTT.

The gene calls are TRBV28 and TRBJ2-1, with D perhaps TRBD1 (5 bases). Trimming cost V 2 bases and J 7 bases, with 15 bases left between them. The CDR3 extends over 15 amino acids. The germline V gene encodes CDR1 MDHEN and CDR2 SYDVKM. CDR3: CASSLGSISGNEQFF. In nucleotides, the CDR3 is TGTGCCAGCAGTTTAGGATCCATATCAGGGAATGAGCAGTTCTTC.

This clonotype was counted between two and nine times. The rearrangement joins TRBV28 to TRBJ2-2; D not resolved. Trimming removed 5 bases at V and 5 bases at J, with 9 bases between. The CDR3 contains 13 residues. Germline loops: CDR1 MDHEN, CDR2 SYDVKM. The CDR3 is CASSEYSTGELFF. The DNA for the CDR3 is TGTGCCAGCAGTGAATATTCGACCGGGGAGCTGTTTTTT.

CDR3 protein: CAISASRYEQYF. CDR3 DNA: TGTGCCATCAGCGCATCCCGCTACGAGCAGTACTTC. The chain uses TRBV10-3 and TRBJ2-7; D is uncertain. The CDR3 has 12 amino acids. Germline values: CDR1 ENHRY, CDR2 SYGVKD. V was clipped by 6 bases and J by 3 bases, with 9 bases between them.

This clonotype was counted between two and nine times. This chain joins TRBV6-6 and TRBJ2-3; D is perhaps TRBD2 (7 bases). In germline, CDR1 is MNHNY, CDR2 SVGAGI (reference sequence). There are 14 residues in the CDR3. V lost 6 bases, J lost 2 bases, and 12 bases lay in between. The chain's CDR3 is CASRPGGPTDTQYF. CDR3 nucleotides: TGTGCCAGCAGACCGGGGGGCCCCACAGATACGCAGTATTTT.

There are a few counts of this clonotype. The V call is TRBV20-1, the J call TRBJ1-5, with TRBD1 matching 8 bases. Losses at the gene ends were 5 bases for V and 5 bases for J; bases not matched to a gene: 5. Germline V gene lookup returns CDR1 DFQATT and CDR2 SNEGSKA (reference sequence). The CDR3 spans 13 residues. CDR3 nucleotides: TGCAGTGCTCCTGACAGGGGCGATCAGCCCCAGCATTTT. It encodes CSAPDRGDQPQHF.

This chain uses TRBV5-4 with TRBJ2-3; 8 bases map to TRBD2. V lost 4 bases and J lost 4; bases outside the gene matches: 14. The CDR3 has 17 amino acids. The V gene's germline CDR1 is SGHNT and CDR2 YYREEE (reference sequence). The CDR3 nucleotides are TGTGCCAGCAGCCCGGGGGGTTTAGCGGGGTACGCAGATACGCAGTATTTT. It yields the protein CASSPGGLAGYADTQYF.

This clonotype was seen more than once but under ten times. This chain uses TRBV18 with TRBJ2-2, with TRBD1 matching 11 bases. The CDR3 totals 16 residues. Trimming removed 0 bases from V and 6 bases from J; junction bases left unmatched: 3. The germline V gene encodes CDR1 KGHSH and CDR2 LQKENI. DNA for the CDR3: TGTGCCAGCTCACCACCTGGACAGGGGGCAGCCGGGGAGCTGTTTTTT. Encoded protein: CASSPPGQGAAGELFF.

This clonotype appeared a few times. The V and J genes are TRBV3-1 and TRBJ2-7; D unclear. Trimming shortened V by 4 bases and J by 1 base, and 8 bases separated the two germline ends. Germline V gene lookup returns CDR1 LGHDT and CDR2 YNNKEL (reference sequence). This CDR3 has 13 amino acids. In DNA, the CDR3 is TGTGCCAGCAGCCGGGGATTGTCCTACGAGCAGTACTTC. Encoded protein: CASSRGLSYEQYF.

This clonotype was found a few times. This chain links TRBV19 with TRBJ1-1; D perhaps matches TRBD1 (5 bases). CDR1 and CDR2 (germline): LNHDA, SQIVND (reference sequence). The CDR3 runs 14 residues. Trimming stripped 4 bases from V and 3 bases from J, with 12 bases between. The CDR3 region has the DNA TGTGCCAGTAGTAAGCGGGGCGGTGACACTGAAGCTTTCTTT. Amino acid sequence: CASSKRGGDTEAFF. The entire variable domain, with the rest obtained from reference TRBV19 and TRBJ1-1, is as follows: DGGITQSPKYLFRKEGQNVTLSCEQNLNHDAMYWYRQDPGQGLRLIYYSQIVNDFQKGDIAEGYSVSREKKESFPLTVTSAQKNPTAFYLCASSKRGGDTEAFFGQGTRLTVV.

The chain couples TRBV7-2 to TRBJ1-5, with D possibly matching TRBD1 (5 bases). Trimming removed 11 bases from V and 2 bases from J, with 13 bases in between. The CDR3 is made up of 13 amino acids. From germline, CDR1 is SGHTA and CDR2 FQGNSA. The chain's CDR3 is CAEVEGRNQPQHF. The CDR3 bases are TGTGCCGAAGTGGAGGGACGCAATCAGCCCCAGCATTTT.

This sequence joins TRBV7-2 and TRBJ2-3, with D uncertain. CDR1 and CDR2 (germline): SGHTA, FQGNSA. Trimming shortened V by 7 bases and J by 0 bases, and 11 bases separated the two germline ends. This CDR3 is 14 amino acids long. CDR3 sequence: CASIARSSTDTQYF. In DNA, the CDR3 is TGTGCCAGCATCGCCAGGTCGAGCACAGATACGCAGTATTTT.

This clonotype appeared a few times. This chain joins TRBV18 and TRBJ1-2; TRBD1 is a possible D gene (5 bases). The CDR3 runs to 13 residues. Trimming stripped 5 bases from V and 3 bases from J, with 10 bases between. In germline, CDR1 is KGHSH, CDR2 LQKENI. Here the CDR3 DNA reads TGTGCCAGCTCAGCGGACATAGACTATGGCTACACCTTC. It codes for CASSADIDYGYTF.